These 8 T cell receptor beta chains share one sample of origin, sequenced in a study of vaccination effects on CD4 cells after COVID-19. TCRdb keeps only in-frame clones here, not all; method: immunoSEQ multiplex PCR. The table has more than 20,000 clones, less than 75% seen once; the top ten hold approximately 7.8%. These receptors' targets are unknown. Pools of viral peptides were used by the ViraFEST assay to expand antigen-specific CD4+ T cells ahead of sequencing. When nine to ten days of culture had elapsed, CD4+ T cells were isolated. All participants had two doses of either the BNT162b2 or mRNA-1273 vaccine. This specimen consisted of CD4+ T cells from PBMCs cultured with SARS-CoV-2 spike peptides, obtained after COVID-19 vaccination. The receptor source for this set is a human donor who received a COVID-19 vaccine.

This clone has a handful of counts. The rearrangement links TRBV29-1 to TRBJ1-2; D gene uncertain. This CDR3 comprises 12 residues. Trimming left V 4 bases short and J 4 bases short, with 10 bases between. CDR1 and CDR2 (germline): SQVTM, ANQGSEA. CDR3 sequence reads: CSVVGSAYGYTF. The CDR3 DNA reads TGCAGCGTTGTAGGGAGCGCCTATGGCTACACCTTC.

The chain uses TRBV7-6 and TRBJ2-4, with 14 bases fitting TRBD2. Germline CDR1 reads SGHVS; CDR2 reads FNYEAQ. The junction had 7 bases not matched to a gene; V was cut back by 5 bases and J by 1 base. The CDR3 sequence is 18 residues long. CDR3 residues: CASSPTSGRAIAKNIQYF. The CDR3 DNA reads as TGTGCCAGCAGCCCGACTAGCGGGAGGGCCATTGCCAAAAACATTCAGTACTTC.

This chain joins TRBV19 and TRBJ1-1; 8 nucleotides align to TRBD1. Germline assignment: CDR1 LNHDA and CDR2 SQIVND (reference sequence). CDR3 size: 14 residues. V was clipped by 2 bases and J by 4 bases; unmatched bases: 3. CDR3 amino acids: CASSIQGAPTEAFF. CDR3 coding DNA: TGTGCCAGTAGTATACAGGGGGCGCCCACTGAAGCTTTCTTT. Full variable domain (outside the CDR3, taken from reference TRBV19 and TRBJ1-1): DGGITQSPKYLFRKEGQNVTLSCEQNLNHDAMYWYRQDPGQGLRLIYYSQIVNDFQKGDIAEGYSVSREKKESFPLTVTSAQKNPTAFYLCASSIQGAPTEAFFGQGTRLTVV.

DNA of the CDR3: TGTGCCTGGAGTGTAGCCACAGGGTATGGCTACACCTTC. It is translated as CAWSVATGYGYTF. V usage is TRBV30 and J usage is TRBJ1-2; D is perhaps TRBD1 (6 bases). Germline V CDR1 and CDR2: GTSNPN, SVGIG (reference sequence). The germline V and J ends were trimmed by 0 bases and 5 bases, with 10 bases remaining between them. The CDR3 contains 13 residues.

This clone was detected only once. The chain couples TRBV6-5 to TRBJ1-6; the D is unclear. CDR1 MNHEY and CDR2 SVGAGI come from the germline V gene. CDR3 size: 13 residues. V gave up 5 bases and J gave up 9 bases, with 11 bases separating them. The CDR3 loop is CASSRAVRSPLHF. For the CDR3, the DNA is TGTGCCAGCAGTCGGGCAGTCCGTTCACCCCTCCACTTT.

The rearrangement links TRBV5-1 to TRBJ1-2, with D perhaps matching TRBD1 (6 bases). Trimming cost V 3 bases and J 2 bases, with 14 bases left between them. Germline V gene sequence: CDR1 SGHRS, CDR2 YFSETQ. The CDR3 is 15 residues long. CDR3 sequence reads: CASSSGGTPNYGYTF. The CDR3, as DNA: TGCGCCAGCAGCTCTGGGGGGACACCCAACTATGGCTACACCTTC. Looking up the rest from reference TRBV5-1 and TRBJ1-2 gives the full variable domain: KAGVTQTPRYLIKTRGQQVTLSCSPISGHRSVSWYQQTPGQGLQFLFEYFSETQRNKGNFPGRFSGRQFSNSRSEMNVSTLELGDSALYLCASSSGGTPNYGYTFGSGTRLTVV.

In its sample, this clone is medium-sized. The CDR3 bases are TGTGCCAGCAGCTTGGCCGGCAGGGGCCTTGGCTACACCTTC. Residues: CASSLAGRGLGYTF. The chain joins TRBV5-6 to TRBJ1-2; tentatively, D is TRBD1 (6 bases). Per the germline V gene, CDR1 is SGHDT and CDR2 is YYEEEE. The CDR3 is 14 amino acids. V gave up 0 bases and J gave up 7 bases, with 13 bases separating them.

V usage is TRBV18 and J usage is TRBJ2-5; D tentatively fits TRBD1 or TRBD2 (5 bases each). The germline V gene encodes CDR1 KGHSH and CDR2 LQKENI. This CDR3 has 14 amino acids. Trimming shortened V by 2 bases and J by 7 bases, and 14 bases separated the two germline ends. CDR3 residues: CASSPGLQRGTQYF. CDR3 bases: TGTGCCAGCTCACCAGGGCTTCAGAGGGGGACCCAGTACTTC. Full variable domain (missing parts from reference TRBV18 and TRBJ2-5): NAGVMQNPRHLVRRRGQEARLRCSPMKGHSHVYWYRQLPEEGLKFMVYLQKENIIDESGMPKERFSAEFPKEGPSILRIQQVVRGDSAAYFCASSPGLQRGTQYFGPGTRLLVL.